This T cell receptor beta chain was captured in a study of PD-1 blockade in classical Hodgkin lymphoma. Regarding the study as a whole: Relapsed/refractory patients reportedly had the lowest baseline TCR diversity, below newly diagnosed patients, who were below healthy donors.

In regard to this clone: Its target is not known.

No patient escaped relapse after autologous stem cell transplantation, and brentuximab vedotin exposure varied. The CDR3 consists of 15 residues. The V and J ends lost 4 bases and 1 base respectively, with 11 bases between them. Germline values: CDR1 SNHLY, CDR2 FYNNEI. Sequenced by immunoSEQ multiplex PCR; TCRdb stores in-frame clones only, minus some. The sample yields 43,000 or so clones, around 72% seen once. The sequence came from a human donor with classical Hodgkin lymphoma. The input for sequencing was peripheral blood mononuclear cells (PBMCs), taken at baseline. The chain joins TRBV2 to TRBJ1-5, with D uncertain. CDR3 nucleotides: TGTGCCAGCAGTGGAGGACCGTCGAGCAATCAGCCCCAGCATTTT. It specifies CASSGGPSSNQPQHF.